This T cell receptor (beta chain) was documented in a study of T-cell memory formation after mild COVID-19. Broader study findings: Contracting clones from day 15 to 85 showed balanced CD4/CD8; later expanders favored CD4+. The appearance of some responding clones in pre-infection memory suggested that cross-reactive memory joined.

In regard to this clonotype: Its antigen is still unknown.

V shed 1 base and J shed 5 bases, with 5 bases lying between them. Germline-derived CDR1 and CDR2 are MNHNY and SVGAGI (reference sequence). This CDR3 has 13 amino acids. A single record per CDR3 protein comes from TCRdb applying MiXCR to the 5' RACE reads. This table holds 350,000 to 500,000 distinct CDR3 sequences, 23% found once. The chain has TRBV6-6 and TRBJ2-2, with D hard to call. The TCR originated in an adult woman who had mild COVID-19 (a few samples of this study predate the infection). Cell type and time point are not known. Sequencing was performed on PBMCs or a T cell subset sorted from them (not recorded which). The CDR3 is CASSYFETGELFF. DNA for the CDR3: TGTGCCAGCAGTTACTTTGAGACCGGGGAGCTGTTTTTT.